The 26 T cell receptor beta chains below were found in one sample sequenced in a study of post-analysis software for immune sequencing data. Antigens for these TCRs are unknown. Unique-molecular-identifier-tagged TCR beta cDNA libraries were used. TCRdb fed the PCR reads into MiXCR, producing one record per CDR3 protein. The sample includes about 380,000 distinct CDR3 sequences, less than 40% seen only once; the top ten take around an eighth. Study-wide findings and caveats: Comparison of patients with controls showed four or five TRBV segments more frequent in patients, TRBV5-6, TRBV5-1 and TRBV20-1 among them.

The sample was blood. Receptor source: a girl aged 10 to 17 with multiple sclerosis.

Only a few counts were recorded for this clonotype. The chain joins TRBV7-8 to TRBJ2-7; a weak D match, TRBD2 (5 bases). From germline, CDR1 is SGHVS and CDR2 FQNEAQ. Deletions cut 5 bases from V and 6 bases from J, with 20 bases between. This CDR3 spans 15 amino acids. The CDR3 DNA sequence: TGTGCCAGCAGCCCCCTTCGGGGTACACCAGGCGAGCAGTACTTC. Protein product: CASSPLRGTPGEQYF.

This clonotype appeared a few times. The gene calls are TRBV7-4 and TRBJ2-7, with TRBD1 identical over 7 bases. With V trimmed by 5 bases and J by 2 bases, 9 bases remained unmatched. Germline assignment: CDR1 SGHVT and CDR2 SQSDAQ. The CDR3 is made up of 15 amino acids. The CDR3: CASSRHRGTTYEQYF. The CDR3 DNA sequence: TGTGCCAGCAGCCGACACAGGGGAACCACCTACGAGCAGTACTTC.

This clonotype has ten or more counts. This sequence joins TRBV12-3 or TRBV12-4 and TRBJ1-2; D unresolved. V gave up 3 bases and J gave up 4 bases, with 9 bases separating them. This CDR3 region has 13 residues. In DNA form, the CDR3 reads TGTGCCAGCAGTTTTCGGGGAGCCTATGGCTACACCTTC. Translated: CASSFRGAYGYTF.

The chain links TRBV7-2 to TRBJ2-3; a possible D gene is TRBD2 (6 bases). CDR1 SGHTA and CDR2 FQGNSA come from the germline V gene. The CDR3 has 13 amino acids. Trimming took 5 bases from V and 5 from J, leaving 11 bases between them. CDR3 region: CASSRDWLDTQYF. CDR3 coding DNA: TGTGCCAGCAGCCGGGACTGGCTAGATACGCAGTATTTT.

Concerning this clonotype itself: One end of the junction varies from germline; a read error may be responsible. CDR3 residues: CASKPGQTSTNTQYF. The CDR3 DNA is TGTGCCAGCAAACCGGGACAGACTAGCACAAATACGCAGTATTTT. This rearrangement joins TRBV12-3 or TRBV12-4 to TRBJ2-3; D is tentatively TRBD1 or TRBD2 (7 bases each). The CDR3 sequence is 15 residues long.

Only a few counts were recorded for this clonotype. The gene calls are TRBV20-1 and TRBJ2-7; D is perhaps TRBD1 (6 bases). Trimming shortened V by 3 bases and J by 0 bases, and 12 bases separated the two germline ends. The V gene's germline CDR1 is DFQATT and CDR2 SNEGSKA (reference sequence). This CDR3 is 14 amino acids long. The DNA for the CDR3 is TGCAGTGCTAGCCCGACAGGATCCTCCTACGAGCAGTACTTC. It encodes CSASPTGSSYEQYF.

The table lists this clonotype with many counts. The chain couples TRBV7-2 to TRBJ2-6, with 7 positions matching TRBD1. The CDR3 is 16 residues long. J was trimmed by 2 bases and V by 3 bases; bases with no gene match: 4. The germline gives CDR1 SGHTA, CDR2 FQGNSA. CDR3 residues: CASSLQQGTGANVLTF. Here the CDR3 DNA reads TGTGCCAGCAGCTTGCAACAGGGGACTGGGGCCAACGTCCTGACTTTC.

The sample holds a few counts of this clonotype. V gene TRBV4-1 combines with J gene TRBJ2-5; TRBD2 aligns across 8 bases. This CDR3 comprises 15 residues. The ends lost 1 base at V and 6 bases at J; junction bases unmatched: 7. CDR1 and CDR2 (germline): MGHRA, YSYEKL. The CDR3 coding sequence is TGCGCCAGCAGCCAAGCGGGACTAGACTCGAAGACCCAGTACTTC. This encodes CASSQAGLDSKTQYF.

The chain links TRBV6-6 to TRBJ2-7; D not resolved. The germline gives CDR1 MNHNY, CDR2 SVGAGI (reference sequence). Trimming took off 0 bases at V and 4 bases at J, with 10 bases between the two ends. The CDR3 extends over 14 amino acids. CDR3 DNA: TGTGCCAGCAGTTACTCGATTTTGGTGTACGAGCAGTACTTC. This encodes CASSYSILVYEQYF.

This clonotype was counted ten times or more. This chain joins TRBV20-1 and TRBJ2-1; D ambiguous. Germline-derived CDR1 and CDR2 are DFQATT and SNEGSKA (reference sequence). The V end lost 3 bases, the J end lost 10 bases, and 13 bases lay between the germline ends. CDR3 length: 12 residues. Written as DNA, the CDR3 is TGCAGTGCTAGCAACAGAGGCAAGGAGCAGTTCTTC. The encoded protein is CSASNRGKEQFF.

The chain carries TRBV4-3 and TRBJ2-1, with TRBD1 matching 7 bases. The ends lost 0 bases at V and 0 bases at J; junction bases unmatched: 8. The germline V gene has CDR1 LGHNA and CDR2 YSLEER. The CDR3 is made up of 18 amino acids. CDR3 amino acids: CASSQDPKGASSYNEQFF. CDR3 sequence (DNA): TGCGCCAGCAGCCAAGATCCGAAGGGGGCGAGCTCCTACAATGAGCAGTTCTTC.

This clonotype was counted once. The gene calls are TRBV5-1 and TRBJ2-5, with TRBD1 identical over 9 bases. Germline loops: CDR1 SGHRS, CDR2 YFSETQ. The J segment lost 3 bases and the V segment lost 1 base, leaving 7 bases of the junction unmatched. The CDR3 contains 16 residues. The CDR3 coding sequence is TGCGCCAGCAGCTTGCCACGGGACAGGGCGAAAGAGACCCAGTACTTC. It specifies CASSLPRDRAKETQYF.

CDR3 nucleotide sequence: TGTGCCAGCAGCCTGACTTGGGGGGAGACCCAGTACTTC. Amino acid sequence: CASSLTWGETQYF. J is TRBJ2-5 and V is TRBV5-5; possibly TRBD1 or TRBD2 for D (5 bases each). Germline V gene sequence: CDR1 SGHKS, CDR2 YYEKEE (reference sequence). The CDR3 covers 13 residues. Trimming pared 4 bases from V and 5 bases from J, leaving 12 bases between. The whole variable domain, filled in from reference TRBV5-5 and TRBJ2-5, reads DAGVTQSPTHLIKTRGQQVTLRCSPISGHKSVSWYQQVLGQGPQFIFQYYEKEERGRGNFPDRFSARQFPNYSSELNVNALLLGDSALYLCASSLTWGETQYFGPGTRLLVL.

This chain uses TRBV7-2 with TRBJ2-1; no firm D call. The CDR3 is made up of 16 amino acids. Per the germline V gene, CDR1 is SGHTA and CDR2 is FQGNSA. With 5 bases removed from V and 0 bases from J, the gap between germline ends came to 14 bases. The CDR3 DNA sequence: TGTGCCAGCAGCCTTCTTCCCAAAAGCTCCTACAATGAGCAGTTCTTC. Amino acid sequence: CASSLLPKSSYNEQFF.

This clonotype was observed a single time. This rearrangement joins TRBV7-9 to TRBJ1-6, with D hard to call. The CDR3 loop spans 13 amino acids. Per germline, CDR1 SEHNR and CDR2 FQNEAQ (reference sequence). V lost 4 bases and J lost 5, with 6 bases in between. CDR3 in amino acids: CASSSPDNSPLHF. CDR3 bases: TGTGCCAGCAGCTCCCCGGATAATTCACCCCTCCACTTT. Drawing the rest from reference TRBV7-9 and TRBJ1-6, the complete variable domain is DTGVSQNPRHKITKRGQNVTFRCDPISEHNRLYWYRQTLGQGPEFLTYFQNEAQLEKSRLLSDRFSAERPKGSFSTLEIQRTEQGDSAMYLCASSSPDNSPLHFGNGTRLTVT.

The chain uses TRBV16 and TRBJ1-5, with D possibly matching TRBD1 (5 bases). The V gene lost 2 bases and the J gene lost 0 bases, with 11 bases spanning the gap. Per germline, CDR1 KGHSY and CDR2 FQNENV. CDR3 length: 16 amino acids. The CDR3 spells CASSQVQGPSNQPQHF. In nucleotides, the CDR3 is TGTGCCAGCAGCCAAGTCCAGGGACCTAGCAATCAGCCCCAGCATTTT.

The chain combines TRBV7-6 with TRBJ2-7; TRBD1 or TRBD2 may be the D gene (5 bases each). There are 15 residues in the CDR3. Trimming stripped 5 bases from V and 0 bases from J, with 14 bases between. Per the germline V gene, CDR1 is SGHVS and CDR2 is FNYEAQ. The CDR3, as DNA: TGTGCCAGCAGCCCGGGACCGCCAAACTCCTACGAGCAGTACTTC. Its protein is CASSPGPPNSYEQYF.

V gene TRBV27 combines with J gene TRBJ2-7; tentative D call: TRBD2 (6 bases). This CDR3 has 12 residues. CDR1 and CDR2 from the germline V gene are MNHEY and SMNVEV (reference sequence). Trimming left V 6 bases short and J 5 bases short, with 11 bases between. Written as DNA, the CDR3 is TGTGCCAGCAGGGGGGGTTTCCACGAGCAGTACTTC. Translation: CASRGGFHEQYF.

DNA of the CDR3: TGTGCCTGGACTGGGACCGGTAGTATTCAGTACTTC. Residues: CAWTGTGSIQYF. The chain joins TRBV30 to TRBJ2-4; D possibly matches TRBD1 or TRBD2 (5 bases each). The V end lost 4 bases, the J end lost 10 bases, and 14 bases lay between the germline ends. The germline CDR1 and CDR2 sequences are GTSNPN and SVGIG (reference sequence). The CDR3 spans 12 residues.

This clonotype has more than one count but fewer than ten. DNA of the CDR3: TGTGCCAGCAGCCCACGACCTACAGGGGGCGCTGGGGCCAACGTCCTGACTTTC. As protein: CASSPRPTGGAGANVLTF. The chain links TRBV7-9 to TRBJ2-6, with 9 bases identical to TRBD1. The CDR3 loop spans 18 amino acids. Germline CDR1 and CDR2: SEHNR and FQNEAQ (reference sequence). Trimming at V came to 5 bases and at J to 2 bases, leaving 10 bases not matched to a gene.

This rearrangement joins TRBV7-8 to TRBJ2-2; TRBD1 matches at 10 bases. The CDR3 has 18 residues. Germline lookup yields CDR1 SGHVS and CDR2 FQNEAQ. Trimming cost V 5 bases and J 7 bases; bases outside gene matches: 16. For the CDR3, the DNA is TGTGCCAGCAGCACCCCGGGAGGGGGGACAGGGGTTGGCGGGGAGCTGTTTTTT. It translates to CASSTPGGGTGVGGELFF.

This clonotype was observed a few times. The rearrangement links TRBV29-1 to TRBJ2-5; D assignment may be TRBD1 or TRBD2 (5 bases each). Germline V lookup: CDR1 SQVTM, CDR2 ANQGSEA. This CDR3 contains 14 residues. Trimming left V 3 bases short and J 5 bases short, with 16 bases between. Here the CDR3 reads CSVEGSGSGETQYF. CDR3 coding DNA: TGCAGCGTTGAGGGTTCAGGGAGTGGCGAGACCCAGTACTTC.

V usage is TRBV2 and J usage is TRBJ2-3, with TRBD2 as a possible D gene (6 bases). V was clipped by 8 bases and J by 0 bases, with 12 bases between them. CDR1 is SNHLY and CDR2 is FYNNEI in the germline V gene. The CDR3 spans 14 residues. CDR3 protein: CASWAGLSTDTQYF. CDR3 bases: TGTGCCAGCTGGGCGGGACTGAGCACAGATACGCAGTATTTT.

This clonotype has a handful of counts. This sequence joins TRBV7-3 and TRBJ2-1, with 7 bases lining up with TRBD2. There are 17 residues in the CDR3. Trimming at V came to 4 bases and at J to 3 bases, leaving 12 bases not matched to a gene. CDR1 and CDR2 (germline): SGHTA, FQGTGA. The CDR3 DNA follows: TGTGCCAGCAGCTCCGGCACCGGTAGCGGGCGCTACAATGAGCAGTTCTTC. Translating gives CASSSGTGSGRYNEQFF.

The chain carries TRBV20-1 and TRBJ2-3; 10 bases are shared with TRBD2. The junction had 5 bases not matched to a gene; V was cut back by 6 bases and J by 2 bases. CDR3 size: 14 residues. CDR1 and CDR2 (germline): DFQATT, SNEGSKA (reference sequence). The CDR3 sequence: CSARGLANTDTQYF. The CDR3 region has the DNA TGCAGTGCGCGGGGACTAGCGAACACAGATACGCAGTATTTT.

This clonotype has more than one count but fewer than ten. The rearrangement uses TRBV5-1 and TRBJ2-5; TRBD2 might be the D (5 bases). This CDR3 spans 13 amino acids. V lost 1 base to trimming and J lost 9 bases, with 13 bases between them. CDR1 is SGHRS, CDR2 YFSETQ, per germline. CDR3 region: CASSLPFTEAQYF. The CDR3 DNA follows: TGCGCCAGCAGCTTGCCCTTCACGGAGGCCCAGTACTTC.